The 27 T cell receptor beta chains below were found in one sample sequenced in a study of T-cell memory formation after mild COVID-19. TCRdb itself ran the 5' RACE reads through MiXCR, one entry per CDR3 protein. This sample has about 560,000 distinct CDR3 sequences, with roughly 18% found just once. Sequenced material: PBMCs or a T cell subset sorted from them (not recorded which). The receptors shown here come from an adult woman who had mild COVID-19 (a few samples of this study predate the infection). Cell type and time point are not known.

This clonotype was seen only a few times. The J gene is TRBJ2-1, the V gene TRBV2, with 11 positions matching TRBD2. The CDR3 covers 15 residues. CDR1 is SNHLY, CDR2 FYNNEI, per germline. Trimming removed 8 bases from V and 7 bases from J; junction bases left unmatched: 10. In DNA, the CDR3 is TGTGCCAGCCAGCCAGCGGGACTAGCGGAAAATGAGCAGTTCTTC. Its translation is CASQPAGLAENEQFF.

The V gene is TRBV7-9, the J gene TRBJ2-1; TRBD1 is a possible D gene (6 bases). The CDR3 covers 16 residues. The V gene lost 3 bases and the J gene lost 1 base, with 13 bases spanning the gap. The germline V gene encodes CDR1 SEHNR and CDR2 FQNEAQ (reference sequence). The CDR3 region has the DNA TGTGCCAGCAGCTTGGACTGGGGGCGGTCCTACAATGAGCAGTTCTTC. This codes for CASSLDWGRSYNEQFF.

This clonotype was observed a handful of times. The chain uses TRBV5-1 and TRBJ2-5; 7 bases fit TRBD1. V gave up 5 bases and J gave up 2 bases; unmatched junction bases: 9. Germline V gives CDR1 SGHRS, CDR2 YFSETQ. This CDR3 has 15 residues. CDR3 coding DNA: TGCGCCAGCAGTCCGTTACAGGGGTCTCAAGAGACCCAGTACTTC. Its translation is CASSPLQGSQETQYF.

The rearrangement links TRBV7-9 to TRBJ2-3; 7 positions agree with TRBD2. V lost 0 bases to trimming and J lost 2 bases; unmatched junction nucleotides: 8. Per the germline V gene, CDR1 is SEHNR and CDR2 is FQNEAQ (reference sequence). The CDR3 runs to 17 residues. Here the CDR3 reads CASSLATIAGITDTQYF. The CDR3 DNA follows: TGTGCCAGCAGCTTAGCGACGATAGCGGGTATCACAGATACGCAGTATTTT.

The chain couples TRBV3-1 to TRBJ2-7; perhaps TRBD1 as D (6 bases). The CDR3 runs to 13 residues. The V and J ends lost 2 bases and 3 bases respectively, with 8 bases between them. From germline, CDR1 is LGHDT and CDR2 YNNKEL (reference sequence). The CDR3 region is CASSQQGNYEQYF. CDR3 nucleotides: TGTGCCAGCAGCCAACAGGGGAACTACGAGCAGTACTTC.

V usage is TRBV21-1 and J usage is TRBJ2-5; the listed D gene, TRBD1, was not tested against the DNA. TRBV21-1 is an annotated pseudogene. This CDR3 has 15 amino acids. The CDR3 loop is CASSKGDSRQETQYF. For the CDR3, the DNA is TGTGCCAGCAGCAAAGGGGACAGCCGTCAAGAGACCCAGTACTTC.

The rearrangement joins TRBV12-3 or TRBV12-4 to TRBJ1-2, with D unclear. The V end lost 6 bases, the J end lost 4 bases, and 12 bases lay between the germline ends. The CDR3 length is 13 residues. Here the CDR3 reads CASSLSLGYGYTF. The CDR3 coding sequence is TGTGCCAGCAGCCTCAGTCTAGGCTATGGCTACACCTTC.

CDR3 loop: CATSDRGGGTDTQYF. In nucleotides, the CDR3 is TGTGCCACCAGTGACCGCGGGGGGGGCACAGATACGCAGTATTTT. This chain joins TRBV24-1 and TRBJ2-3, with 9 bases matching TRBD2. CDR3 size: 15 residues. V trimming: 4 bases; J trimming: 1 base; junction bases outside the gene matches: 2. CDR1 is KGHDR, CDR2 SFDVKD, per germline.

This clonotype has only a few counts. CDR3 in DNA: TGTGCCAGCAGCCAAGAGCTACTAGCGGGGGTGTCGGATACGCAGTATTTT. It codes for CASSQELLAGVSDTQYF. V is TRBV14 and J is TRBJ2-3; 11 bases match TRBD2. The CDR3 sequence is 17 residues long. J was trimmed by 6 bases and V by 0 bases; bases with no gene match: 8. CDR1 and CDR2 from the germline V gene are SGHDN and FVKESK. The complete variable domain, with remaining parts taken from reference TRBV14 and TRBJ2-3, reads EAGVTQFPSHSVIEKGQTVTLRCDPISGHDNLYWYRRVMGKEIKFLLHFVKESKQDESGMPNNRFLAERTGGTYSTLKVQPAELEDSGVYFCASSQELLAGVSDTQYFGPGTRLTVL.

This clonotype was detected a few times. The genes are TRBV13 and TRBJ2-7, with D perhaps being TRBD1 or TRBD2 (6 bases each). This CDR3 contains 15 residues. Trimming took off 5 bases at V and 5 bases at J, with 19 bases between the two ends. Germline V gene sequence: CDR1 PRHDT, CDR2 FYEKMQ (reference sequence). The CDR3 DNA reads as TGTGCCAGCAGCCGAACTCGTACGGAGGGGGACGAGCAGTACTTC. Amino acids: CASSRTRTEGDEQYF. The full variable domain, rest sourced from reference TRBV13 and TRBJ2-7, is AAGVIQSPRHLIKEKRETATLKCYPIPRHDTVYWYQQGPGQDPQFLISFYEKMQSDKGSIPDRFSAQQFSDYHSELNMSSLELGDSALYFCASSRTRTEGDEQYFGPGTRLTVT.

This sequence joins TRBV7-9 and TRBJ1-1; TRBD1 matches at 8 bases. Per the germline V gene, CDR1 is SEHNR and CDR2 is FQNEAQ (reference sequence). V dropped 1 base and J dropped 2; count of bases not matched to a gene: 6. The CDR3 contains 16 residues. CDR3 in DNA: TGTGCCAGCAGCTTAGGCACCGGACAGGGAAACACTGAAGCTTTCTTT. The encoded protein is CASSLGTGQGNTEAFF.

The DNA of the CDR3 is TGCGCCAGCAGCCGAATACTAGCGGCTCAAGAGACCCAGTACTTC. The encoded protein is CASSRILAAQETQYF. This chain joins TRBV5-1 and TRBJ2-5; 8 bases are a match to TRBD2. Germline V gene lookup returns CDR1 SGHRS and CDR2 YFSETQ. The length of the CDR3 is 15 residues. Losses at the gene ends were 4 bases for V and 2 bases for J; bases not matched to a gene: 7.

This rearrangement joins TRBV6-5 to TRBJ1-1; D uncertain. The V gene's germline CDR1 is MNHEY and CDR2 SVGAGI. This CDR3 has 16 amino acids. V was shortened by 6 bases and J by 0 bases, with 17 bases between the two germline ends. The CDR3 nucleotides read TGTGCCAGCAGGCCAGATTATTTTTCCATGAACACTGAAGCTTTCTTT. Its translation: CASRPDYFSMNTEAFF.

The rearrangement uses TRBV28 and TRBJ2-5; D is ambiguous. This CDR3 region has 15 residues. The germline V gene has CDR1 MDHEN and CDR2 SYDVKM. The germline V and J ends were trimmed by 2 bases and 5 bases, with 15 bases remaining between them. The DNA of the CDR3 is TGTGCCAGCAGTTTAAGGCCATCCGCCTGGGAGACCCAGTACTTC. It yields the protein CASSLRPSAWETQYF.

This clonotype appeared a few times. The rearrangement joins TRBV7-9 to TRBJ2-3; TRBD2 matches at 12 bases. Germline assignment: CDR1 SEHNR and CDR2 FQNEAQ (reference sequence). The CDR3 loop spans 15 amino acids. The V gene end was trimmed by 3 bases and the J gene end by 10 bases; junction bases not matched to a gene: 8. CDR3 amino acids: CASSFWTSGKRAQYF. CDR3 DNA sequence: TGTGCCAGCAGCTTTTGGACTAGCGGGAAGAGGGCGCAGTATTTT.

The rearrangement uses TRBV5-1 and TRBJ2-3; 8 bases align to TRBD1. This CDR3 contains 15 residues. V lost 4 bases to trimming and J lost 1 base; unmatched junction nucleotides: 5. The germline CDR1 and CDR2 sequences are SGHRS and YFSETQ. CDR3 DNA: TGCGCCAGCAGCGTCCCAGGGGGCGGCACAGATACGCAGTATTTT. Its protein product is CASSVPGGGTDTQYF.

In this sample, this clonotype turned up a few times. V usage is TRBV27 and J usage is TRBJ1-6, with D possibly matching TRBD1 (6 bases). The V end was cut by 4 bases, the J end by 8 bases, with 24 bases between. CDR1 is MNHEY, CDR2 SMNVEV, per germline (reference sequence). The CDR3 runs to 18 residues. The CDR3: CASSSKPSVRGYDSPLHF. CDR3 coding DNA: TGTGCCAGCAGTTCCAAACCCTCGGTCAGGGGATATGATTCACCCCTCCACTTT.

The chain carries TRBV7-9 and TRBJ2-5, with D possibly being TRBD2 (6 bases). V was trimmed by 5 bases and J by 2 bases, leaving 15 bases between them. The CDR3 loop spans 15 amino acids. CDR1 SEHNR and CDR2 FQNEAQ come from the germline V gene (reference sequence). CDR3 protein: CASSLTTSYQETQYF. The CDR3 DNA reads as TGTGCCAGCAGCCTTACGACTAGTTATCAAGAGACCCAGTACTTC. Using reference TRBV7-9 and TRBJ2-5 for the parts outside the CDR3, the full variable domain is DTGVSQNPRHKITKRGQNVTFRCDPISEHNRLYWYRQTLGQGPEFLTYFQNEAQLEKSRLLSDRFSAERPKGSFSTLEIQRTEQGDSAMYLCASSLTTSYQETQYFGPGTRLLVL.

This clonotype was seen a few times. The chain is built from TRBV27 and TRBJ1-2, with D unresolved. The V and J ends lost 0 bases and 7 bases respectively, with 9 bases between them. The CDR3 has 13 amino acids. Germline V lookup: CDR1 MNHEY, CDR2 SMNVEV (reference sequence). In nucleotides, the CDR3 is TGTGCCAGCAGTTTATCGTTAGGCTCTGGCTACACCTTC. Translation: CASSLSLGSGYTF.

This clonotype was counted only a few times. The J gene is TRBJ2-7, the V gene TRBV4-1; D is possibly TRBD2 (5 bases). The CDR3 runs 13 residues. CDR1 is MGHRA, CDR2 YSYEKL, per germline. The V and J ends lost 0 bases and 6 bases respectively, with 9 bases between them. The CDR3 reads CASSQEPGSEQYF. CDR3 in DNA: TGCGCCAGCAGCCAAGAACCGGGGAGCGAGCAGTACTTC.

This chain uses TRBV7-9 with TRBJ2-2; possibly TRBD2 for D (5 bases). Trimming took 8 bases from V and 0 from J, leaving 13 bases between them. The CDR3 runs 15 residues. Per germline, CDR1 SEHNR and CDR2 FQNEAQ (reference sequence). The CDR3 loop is CASFEGSSNTGELFF. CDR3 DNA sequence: TGTGCCAGCTTCGAGGGCTCCTCGAACACCGGGGAGCTGTTTTTT. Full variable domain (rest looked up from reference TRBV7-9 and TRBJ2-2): DTGVSQNPRHKITKRGQNVTFRCDPISEHNRLYWYRQTLGQGPEFLTYFQNEAQLEKSRLLSDRFSAERPKGSFSTLEIQRTEQGDSAMYLCASFEGSSNTGELFFGEGSRLTVL.

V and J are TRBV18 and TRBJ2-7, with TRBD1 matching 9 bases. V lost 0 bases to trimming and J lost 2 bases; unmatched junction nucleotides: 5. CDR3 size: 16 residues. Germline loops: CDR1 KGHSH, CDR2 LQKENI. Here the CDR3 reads CASSPPGTGLTYEQYF. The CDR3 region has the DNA TGTGCCAGCTCACCACCTGGGACAGGGCTTACCTACGAGCAGTACTTC. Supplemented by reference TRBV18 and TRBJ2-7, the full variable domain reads NAGVMQNPRHLVRRRGQEARLRCSPMKGHSHVYWYRQLPEEGLKFMVYLQKENIIDESGMPKERFSAEFPKEGPSILRIQQVVRGDSAAYFCASSPPGTGLTYEQYFGPGTRLTVT.

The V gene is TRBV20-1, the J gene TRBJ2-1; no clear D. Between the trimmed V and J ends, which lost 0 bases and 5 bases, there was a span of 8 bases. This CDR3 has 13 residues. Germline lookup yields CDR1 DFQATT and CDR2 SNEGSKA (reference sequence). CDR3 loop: CSAREIGHNEQFF. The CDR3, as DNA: TGCAGTGCTAGAGAGATTGGGCACAATGAGCAGTTCTTC.

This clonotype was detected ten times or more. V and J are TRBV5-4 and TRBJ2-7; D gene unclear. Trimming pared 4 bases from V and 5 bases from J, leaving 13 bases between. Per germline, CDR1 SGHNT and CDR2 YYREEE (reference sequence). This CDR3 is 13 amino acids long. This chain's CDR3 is CASSPSGRDEQYF. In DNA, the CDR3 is TGTGCCAGCAGCCCCTCTGGACGGGACGAGCAGTACTTC.

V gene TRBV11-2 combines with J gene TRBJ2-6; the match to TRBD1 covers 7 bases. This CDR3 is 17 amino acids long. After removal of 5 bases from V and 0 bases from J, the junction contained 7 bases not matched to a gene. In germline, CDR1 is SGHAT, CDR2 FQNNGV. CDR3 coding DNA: TGTGCCAGCAGCCGACAGGGTTCCATCTCTGGGGCCAACGTCCTGACTTTC. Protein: CASSRQGSISGANVLTF.

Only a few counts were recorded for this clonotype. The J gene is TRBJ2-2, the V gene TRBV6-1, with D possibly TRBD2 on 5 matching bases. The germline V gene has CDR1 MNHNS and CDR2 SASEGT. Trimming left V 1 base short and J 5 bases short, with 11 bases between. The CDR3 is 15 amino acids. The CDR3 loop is CASSEVSPGTGELFF. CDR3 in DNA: TGTGCCAGCAGTGAAGTATCCCCGGGGACCGGGGAGCTGTTTTTT.

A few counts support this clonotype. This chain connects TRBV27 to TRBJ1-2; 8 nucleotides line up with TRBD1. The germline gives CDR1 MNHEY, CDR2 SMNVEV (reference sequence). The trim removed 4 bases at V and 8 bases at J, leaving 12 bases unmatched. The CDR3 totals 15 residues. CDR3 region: CASSSREQGGRGYTF. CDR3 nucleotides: TGTGCCAGCAGTTCTCGAGAACAGGGGGGTAGGGGCTACACCTTC.